A selection of T cell receptor beta chains follows, all from one sample in a study of T cell responses to AZD1222 COVID-19 vaccine. Method: immunoSEQ multiplex PCR; TCRdb's copy keeps in-frame clones and lacks some. The top ten clones hold 1% of a sample with 150,000 to 200,000 clones, approximately 93% of them seen once. Sequences were derived from peripheral blood, sampled 28 days after the second AZD1222 dose. The origin of the receptors is an adult who received the AZD1222 COVID-19 vaccine. The CDR3 runs from the conserved cysteine through the conserved F or W. The order of the fields is D gene, clone size, V gene, J gene, CDR3 DNA, CDR3 protein. D genes are given only for firm matches. The size entry is marked missing in some rows and otherwise reads once, few, many or a size class.

.	.	TRBV9	TRBJ1-1	TGTGCCAGCAGCCCCCAAACAGCGAACACTGAAGCTTTCTTT	CASSPQTANTEAFF
TRBD2	.	TRBV3-1/TRBV3-2	TRBJ2-1	TGTGCCAGCAGCCAAGATCCCACTCTAGCGGGCAACAATGAGCAGTTCTTC	CASSQDPTLAGNNEQFF
TRBD1	.	TRBV2	TRBJ1-2	TGTGCCAGCAGACCTGGGACAGGGGGAAACTATGGCTACACCTTC	CASRPGTGGNYGYTF
.	.	TRBV6-5	TRBJ2-3	TGTGCCAGCAGTTATTGGGGTGGACAGAGCACAGATACGCAGTATTTT	CASSYWGGQSTDTQYF
.	.	TRBV7-3	TRBJ1-2	TGTGCCAGCAGCTCCGCACGGTACTATGGCTACACCTTC	CASSSARYYGYTF
.	.	TRBV5-4	TRBJ2-1	TGTGCCAGCAGCGAAATGTGGGGCGCCAATGAGCAGTTCTTC	CASSEMWGANEQFF
TRBD1	.	TRBV27	TRBJ1-1	TGTGCCAGCAGTGCCGGACAGGGGAACACTGAAGCTTTCTTT	CASSAGQGNTEAFF
.	.	TRBV10-3	TRBJ1-1	TGTGCCATCAGCCGACAGATTATGAACACTGAAGCTTTCTTT	CAISRQIMNTEAFF
TRBD2	.	TRBV3-1/TRBV3-2	TRBJ2-3	TGTGCCAGCAGCCAAGTGCTAGCGGTGGGAGATACGCAGTATTTT	CASSQVLAVGDTQYF
.	.	TRBV5-5	TRBJ1-1	TGTGCCAGCAGCTTACGGGATGAAGCTTTCTTT	CASSLRDEAFF
.	once	TRBV27	TRBJ1-2	TGTGCCAGCAGCTCCTTGGACACCGTAGCTTATGGCTACACCTTC	CASSSLDTVAYGYTF
.	.	TRBV6-5	TRBJ1-2	TGTGCCAGCGCGAACTCTCAGATGAGTAGCTATGGCTACACCTTC	CASANSQMSSYGYTF
.	.	TRBV5-6	TRBJ2-7	TGTGCCAGCAGCTGGGGGGCCCCGACCTACGAGCAGTACTTC	CASSWGAPTYEQYF
TRBD1	.	TRBV4-2	TRBJ1-4	TGTGCCAGCAGCCAAGAGGTACAGGGGGTCGAAAAACTGTTTTTT	CASSQEVQGVEKLFF
.	once	TRBV30	TRBJ1-1	TGTGCCTGGCTGAGGGGGGTGGGGACTGAAGCTTTCTTT	CAWLRGVGTEAFF
.	.	TRBV6-5	TRBJ2-1	TGTGCCAGCAGGATAGACACTTACAATGAGCAGTTCTTC	CASRIDTYNEQFF
.	.	TRBV5-1	TRBJ2-1	TGCGCCAGTCACCTTGGGAGAGGGTGGGGGGACCTCAATTACTACAATGAGCAGTTCTTC	CASHLGRGWGDLNYYNEQFF
TRBD1	.	TRBV9	TRBJ2-2	TGTGCCAGCAGCCCACGGACAGGGAAAAACACCGGGGAGCTGTTTTTT	CASSPRTGKNTGELFF
TRBD2	.	TRBV5-4	TRBJ2-1	TGTGCCAGCAGCTCGGAAGCGGGGAGACCATACAATGAGCAGTTCTTC	CASSSEAGRPYNEQFF
.	.	TRBV6-5	TRBJ1-2	TGTGCCAGCAGTTCCACAGACAGCTATGGCTACACCTTC	CASSSTDSYGYTF
TRBD1	.	TRBV4-1	TRBJ2-2	TGCGCCAGCAGCCAAGACCCGGGACAGGTGAACACCGGGGAGCTGTTTTTT	CASSQDPGQVNTGELFF
TRBD2	.	TRBV10-2	TRBJ2-7	TGCGCCAGCAGTGAGTCCGGGGGGTCTATGTACGAGCAGTACTTC	CASSESGGSMYEQYF
TRBD2	.	TRBV19	TRBJ2-5	TGTGCCAGTAGCGGTGGACTAGCCCAAGAGACCCAGTACTTC	CASSGGLAQETQYF
TRBD2	.	TRBV5-4	TRBJ2-5	TGTGCCAGCAGCCCCCCAGCTAGCGGGCAAGAGACCCAGTACTTC	CASSPPASGQETQYF
.	.	TRBV21-1	TRBJ1-4	TGTGCCAGCAGCGTAACAGGGTTGCCGGATGAAAAACTGTTTTTT	CASSVTGLPDEKLFF
.	once	TRBV6-1	TRBJ1-5	TGTGCCAGCAGTGAAGAGCTGAGGGTCTATAGCAATCAGCCCCAGCATTTT	CASSEELRVYSNQPQHF
TRBD1	.	TRBV7-6	TRBJ1-3	TGTGCCAGCAGCTTAGTTGGGACAGGCGGAATAGTCTCTGGAAACACCATATATTTT	CASSLVGTGGIVSGNTIYF
.	.	TRBV9	TRBJ2-5	TGTGCCAGCAGCGCCGGCCTCGGTGGCCCCCAAGAGACCCAGTACTTC	CASSAGLGGPQETQYF
TRBD1	.	TRBV7-2	TRBJ1-2	TGTGCCAGCCGAGGACAGGGGTACGGGGGCTACACCTTC	CASRGQGYGGYTF
.	.	TRBV29-1	TRBJ1-2	TGCAGCGTTATCGATGCTAACTATGGCTACACCTTC	CSVIDANYGYTF
.	.	TRBV12-5	TRBJ1-2	TGTGCTAGTGCGCCGTCCTCGGGGGTCGACTATGGCTACACCTTC	CASAPSSGVDYGYTF
TRBD2	.	TRBV7-7	TRBJ2-7	TGTGCCAGCAGCCCGGCGGGGGGTAGCGGGGAAACCTACGAGCAGTACTTC	CASSPAGGSGETYEQYF
TRBD1	.	TRBV5-4	TRBJ1-1	TGTGCCAGCAGCCCGAGACAGGGGGTAGGAACTGAAGCTTTCTTT	CASSPRQGVGTEAFF
.	.	TRBV5-1	TRBJ1-1	TGCGCCAGCAGCGTAACAGGGTTGGACACTGAAGCTTTCTTT	CASSVTGLDTEAFF
.	.	TRBV24-1	TRBJ1-2	TGTGCCACCAGTGATTTCGTTAATGGCTACACCTTC	CATSDFVNGYTF
TRBD1	.	TRBV9	TRBJ1-5	TGTGCCAGCAGCCCCGGACAGGGAGGCAATCAGCCCCAGCATTTT	CASSPGQGGNQPQHF
TRBD1	.	TRBV6-5	TRBJ1-4	TGTGCCAGCAGCGCGGACAGGGTAAATGAAAAACTGTTTTTT	CASSADRVNEKLFF
TRBD1	.	TRBV27	TRBJ1-5	TGTGCCAGCAGTCAGGGACAGGGGAATCAGCCCCAGCATTTT	CASSQGQGNQPQHF
TRBD2	.	TRBV28	TRBJ2-3	TGTGCCAGCAGCCCGGTGTATACTAGCGGGGGGGCCGGAGATACGCAGTATTTT	CASSPVYTSGGAGDTQYF
.	.	TRBV27	TRBJ1-5	TGTGCCGCTAGGGGGGGTTACAATCAGCCCCAGCATTTT	CAARGGYNQPQHF
.	.	TRBV9	TRBJ2-3	TGTGCCAGCAGCCCCCGGGGTCTAGCAGATACAGATACGCAGTATTTT	CASSPRGLADTDTQYF
.	.	TRBV9	TRBJ1-6	TGTGCCAGCAGGGACGATTCCGATTATAATTCACCCCTCCACTTT	CASRDDSDYNSPLHF
.	.	TRBV2	TRBJ1-2	TGTGCCACCCCAGGGACTCGGAACTATGGCTACACCTTC	CATPGTRNYGYTF
.	.	TRBV6-5	TRBJ1-5	TGTGCCAGCAGTTACGGGGGAGTTGGGCAGCCCCAGCATTTT	CASSYGGVGQPQHF
.	.	TRBV5-4	TRBJ1-1	TGTGCCAGCAGCCCAAAGTCGGGCAGGCCTCCCACTGAAGCTTTCTTT	CASSPKSGRPPTEAFF
.	.	TRBV7-8	TRBJ1-2	TGTGCCAGCAGCTTCAGGGCTTGGGGGCACTATGGCTACACCTTC	CASSFRAWGHYGYTF
.	.	TRBV7-2	TRBJ2-1	TGTGCCAGCAGCCAAGTGGGGGGGCAGTTCTTC	CASSQVGGQFF
.	.	TRBV7-2	TRBJ2-1	TGTGCCAGCAGCTTAGCCGGACAGTACAATGAGCAGTTCTTC	CASSLAGQYNEQFF